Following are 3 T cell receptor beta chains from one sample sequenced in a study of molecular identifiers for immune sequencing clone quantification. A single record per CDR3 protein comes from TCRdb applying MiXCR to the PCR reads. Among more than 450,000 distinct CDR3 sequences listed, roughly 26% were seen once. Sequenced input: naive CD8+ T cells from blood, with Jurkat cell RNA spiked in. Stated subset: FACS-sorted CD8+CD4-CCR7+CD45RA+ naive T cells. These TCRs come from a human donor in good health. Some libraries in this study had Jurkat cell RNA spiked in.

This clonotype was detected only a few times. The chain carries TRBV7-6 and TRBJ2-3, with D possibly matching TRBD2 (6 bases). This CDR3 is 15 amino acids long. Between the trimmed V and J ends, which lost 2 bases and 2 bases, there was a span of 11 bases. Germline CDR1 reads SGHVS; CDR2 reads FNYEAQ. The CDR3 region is CASSLFPGDTDTQYF. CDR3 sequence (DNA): TGTGCCAGCAGCTTATTTCCGGGGGACACAGATACGCAGTATTTT. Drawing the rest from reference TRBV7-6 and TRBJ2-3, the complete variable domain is GAGVSQSPRYKVTKRGQDVALRCDPISGHVSLYWYRQALGQGPEFLTYFNYEAQQDKSGLPNDRFSAERPEGSISTLTIQRTEQRDSAMYRCASSLFPGDTDTQYFGPGTRLTVL.

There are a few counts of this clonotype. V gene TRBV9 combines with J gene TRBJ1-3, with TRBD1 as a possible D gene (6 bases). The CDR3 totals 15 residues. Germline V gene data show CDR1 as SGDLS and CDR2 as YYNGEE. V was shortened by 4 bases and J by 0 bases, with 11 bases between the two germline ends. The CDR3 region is CASSTGTSSGNTIYF. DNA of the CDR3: TGTGCCAGCAGCACCGGGACAAGCTCTGGAAACACCATATATTTT.

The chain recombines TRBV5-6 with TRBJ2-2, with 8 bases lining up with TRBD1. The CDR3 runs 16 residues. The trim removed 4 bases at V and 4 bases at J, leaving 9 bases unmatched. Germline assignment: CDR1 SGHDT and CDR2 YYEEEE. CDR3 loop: CASSLRTGGITGELFF. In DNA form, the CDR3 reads TGTGCCAGCAGCCTTAGAACAGGGGGTATCACCGGGGAGCTGTTTTTT.